This T cell receptor (beta chain) was observed in a study of shared clonotypes between healthy human individuals. Study details: Per donor, CD8 memory used one plate, CD8 naive used two, CD4 memory used three and CD4 naive used three. Study results and limitations: In general, naive subsets displayed greater estimated richness than memory subsets did.

Assay execution took place at the deep level. The repertoire was sequenced with immunoSEQ multiplex PCR; TCRdb's copy has only in-frame clones and lacks some. The table includes fewer than 1 million clones, 96% detected once. CD45RO negativity and positive selection for CCR7 defined naive CD8 cells, a population that excluded terminally differentiated effector memory CD45RA+ cells. HIV-negative, healthy adults without recent acute infections or vaccinations were the donors. Remarks on this clone: The antigen is undetermined.

Per germline, CDR1 MNHEY and CDR2 SMNVEV (reference sequence). V shed 5 bases, J shed 7 bases, and the junction held 14 bases outside the gene matches. The length of the CDR3 is 17 residues. The V call is TRBV27, the J call TRBJ2-1; 10 positions agree with TRBD1. The clonotype was recovered from a man aged 25 to 40 in good health. The sequencing input was naive CD8+ T cells sorted from blood. CDR3 protein: CASSNRDRGPGGNEQFF. The CDR3 nucleotides are TGTGCCAGCAGTAACCGGGACAGGGGTCCAGGGGGAAATGAGCAGTTCTTC.